This TCR beta chain was captured in a study of regulatory T cells in long-lasting Graves disease. Sequencing libraries for TCR beta were prepared with iRepertoire HTBI primers and Arm-PCR of CDR3 regions. In the authors' workflow: Throughout the samples, researchers identified around 65 TRBV and 13 to 15 TRBJ segments. TCRdb independently ran MiXCR on the multiplex PCR reads; one entry per CDR3 protein. V and J calls and clone size were set by TCRdb, not the authors. The sample carries about 220,000 distinct CDR3 sequences, less than 20% recorded once. Time point specified: newly diagnosed GD, antithyroid drugs for less than 3 months. With RNA extracted from PBMCs as input, the TCR library was made. Criteria from the American Thyroid Association guidelines were applied to diagnose Graves' disease. This clonotype was seen repeatedly, ten times or more. This CDR3 region has 15 residues. The V and J ends lost 3 bases and 8 bases respectively, with 16 bases between them. Germline V gene sequence: CDR1 MNHEY, CDR2 SVGAGI.

These records were also assigned to another study, of T cells in Graves' hyperthyroidism and ophthalmopathy.

The material was peripheral blood mononuclear cells (PBMCs), obtained at new diagnosis, from a patient treated with antithyroid drugs. This TCR came from a woman in her 30s with Graves disease. The gene calls are TRBV6-5 and TRBJ1-4; D remains ambiguous. CDR3 loop: CASSYDVWGGEKLFF. The CDR3 DNA is TGTGCCAGCAGTTATGACGTCTGGGGTGGGGAAAAACTGTTTTTT.